The source of this TCR beta chain is a study of cytomegalovirus exposure and HLA in healthy donors. Study overall: In terms of ancestry, the Caucasian-associated cluster contained roughly 81% of the roughly 400 genotyped donors.

Overall study findings and caveats: As confirmed in vitro, three CMV-associated chains were specific for CMV antigens. The classifier reportedly diagnosed cytomegalovirus status with high sensitivity and specificity. Most subjects' HLA-A and HLA-B alleles were reportedly predicted from TCR beta sequences.

Primers: 60 Vbeta forward and 13 Jbeta reverse. Here immunoSEQ multiplex PCR was the method, and the copy in TCRdb shows in-frame clones only, minus some. This sample has tens of thousands of clones, with 35% to 55% found just once. Points on this clone: Its cognate antigen is unknown.

CDR3 size: 15 residues. J gave up 3 bases and V 4 bases, and 6 bases lay outside the gene matches. Germline loops: CDR1 LGHNA, CDR2 YNFKEQ. The TCR sequence derives from a woman aged 45-65 years in good health and CMV-seronegative. This rearrangement joins TRBV4-2 to TRBJ1-2; 9 nucleotides line up with TRBD1. The sample was PBMCs. CDR3 loop: CASSRRGQGDYGYTF. CDR3 DNA sequence: TGTGCCAGCAGCCGTAGGGGACAGGGTGACTATGGCTACACCTTC.